This TCR beta chain was recovered during a study of breast tumors, draining lymph nodes, adjacent tissues. This clonotype was picked up many times. Its antigen is undetermined. From the multiplex PCR reads, TCRdb called clonotypes with MiXCR, one entry per CDR3 protein. The sample contains some 150,000 distinct CDR3 sequences, 20% to 25% of which appear only once. Study findings and constraints: Compared with lymph nodes, tumors were less diverse; compared with nontumor tissue, more. Tumor and nontumor repertoires were significantly more similar in luminal-like than in basal-like breast cancer. The data were judged consistent with most tumor T cells coming from lymph node and expanding in tumor. That most tumor T cells come from lymph nodes remained unproven.

The CDR3 spans 16 residues. V was clipped by 4 bases and J by 0 bases, with 16 bases between them. CDR1 SGHAT and CDR2 FQDESV come from the germline V gene (reference sequence). The lymph nodes were axillary draining lymph nodes from breast cancer patients. Sequencing was done on a sample of axillary lymph node tissue. The TCR originated in a female donor with breast cancer. Some clones in this sample may be carry-over from other donors' samples. The V and J genes are TRBV11-1 and TRBJ2-7; D call uncertain. CDR3: CASSSGPSWGSYEQYF. Written as DNA, the CDR3 is TGTGCCAGCAGCTCCGGACCGTCCTGGGGCTCCTACGAGCAGTACTTC.